Listed below are T cell receptor beta chains from one sample, sequenced in a study of STAT5B mutations in CD4+ large granular lymphocyte leukemia. Some clones are missing from TCRdb's copy, which holds only in-frame ones; the method was immunoSEQ multiplex PCR. Of 23,000 or so clones listed, roughly 83% were seen once; the top ten hold 0.4% to 0.5%. Sequenced sample: CD4+ T cells from blood buffy coats. Source of these receptors: a human donor in good health. Both conserved end residues are part of each CDR3. The D gene is left open where the match is weak. Size values are once, few and many counts, or a class for expanded clones, and some rows have none.

V gene: TRBV7-9
J gene: TRBJ1-1
clone size: NA
D gene: TRBD1
CDR3 DNA: TGTGCCAGCAGCCCGGGACAGACCGACACTGAAGCTTTCTTT
CDR3 protein: CASSPGQTDTEAFF

V gene: TRBV6-1
J gene: TRBJ1-5
clone size: NA
D gene: NA
CDR3 DNA: TGTGCCAGCAGTGAAGGGGGCGAGGAGCCCCAGCATTTT
CDR3 protein: CASSEGGEEPQHF

V gene: TRBV7-9
J gene: TRBJ2-2
clone size: NA
D gene: NA
CDR3 DNA: TGTGCCAGCAGCAAAGGGTTGAGGAACACCGGGGAGCTGTTTTTT
CDR3 protein: CASSKGLRNTGELFF

V gene: TRBV2
J gene: TRBJ1-5
clone size: NA
D gene: TRBD1
CDR3 DNA: TGTGCCAGCAGTTCGGACAGGGGATACAATCAGCCCCAGCATTTT
CDR3 protein: CASSSDRGYNQPQHF

V gene: TRBV28
J gene: TRBJ2-1
clone size: few
D gene: NA
CDR3 DNA: TGTGCCAGCAGTTTTGCGGGCAGCGGAAATGAGCAGTTCTTC
CDR3 protein: CASSFAGSGNEQFF

V gene: TRBV10-3
J gene: TRBJ2-3
clone size: NA
D gene: NA
CDR3 DNA: TGTGCCATCAGTGGTCAAAGGGACGCAGATACGCAGTATTTT
CDR3 protein: CAISGQRDADTQYF

V gene: TRBV9
J gene: TRBJ1-1
clone size: few
D gene: NA
CDR3 DNA: TGTGCCAGCAGCGTAGTGCGAAGCAGTGAAGCTTTCTTT
CDR3 protein: CASSVVRSSEAFF

V gene: TRBV7-8
J gene: TRBJ2-7
clone size: NA
D gene: TRBD2
CDR3 DNA: TGTGCCAGCAGCTTAGCGATTAGCGGGGCCTACGAGCAGTACTTC
CDR3 protein: CASSLAISGAYEQYF

V gene: TRBV5-6
J gene: TRBJ1-2
clone size: NA
D gene: NA
CDR3 DNA: TGTGCCAGCAGCGAAACCGGAGGTGGGGCCCACGTTAGCTATGGCTACACCTTC
CDR3 protein: CASSETGGGAHVSYGYTF

V gene: TRBV19
J gene: TRBJ1-3
clone size: NA
D gene: NA
CDR3 DNA: TGTGCCAGTAGTTCCGGGTCCGAGGGAAACACCATATATTTT
CDR3 protein: CASSSGSEGNTIYF

V gene: TRBV5-1
J gene: TRBJ1-1
clone size: NA
D gene: NA
CDR3 DNA: TGCGCCAGCAGCTTGACTTGGGGGGGCAGTGAAGCTTTCTTT
CDR3 protein: CASSLTWGGSEAFF

V gene: TRBV2
J gene: TRBJ2-2
clone size: NA
D gene: TRBD2
CDR3 DNA: TGTGCCAGCAGTGGTCAGCGGGAGAGGACCGGGGAGCTGTTTTTT
CDR3 protein: CASSGQRERTGELFF

V gene: TRBV2
J gene: TRBJ2-5
clone size: NA
D gene: NA
CDR3 DNA: TGTGCCAGCAGTCGGGACGGTAACCAAGAGACCCAGTACTTC
CDR3 protein: CASSRDGNQETQYF

V gene: TRBV5-5
J gene: TRBJ2-7
clone size: NA
D gene: NA
CDR3 DNA: TGTGCCAGCAGCCTATCGGGGTCGAGTGAGCCTTCTTACGAGCAGTACTTC
CDR3 protein: CASSLSGSSEPSYEQYF

V gene: TRBV10-3
J gene: TRBJ2-1
clone size: NA
D gene: TRBD2
CDR3 DNA: TGTGCCATCAAGACGACTAGCGGCTTTTACAATGAGCAGTTCTTC
CDR3 protein: CAIKTTSGFYNEQFF

V gene: TRBV19
J gene: TRBJ1-1
clone size: NA
D gene: NA
CDR3 DNA: TGTGCCAGTAAAGGGATTCAGGGTAGTTTTAGAGGCACTGAAGCTTTCTTT
CDR3 protein: CASKGIQGSFRGTEAFF

V gene: TRBV19
J gene: TRBJ1-2
clone size: NA
D gene: NA
CDR3 DNA: TGTGCCAGTAGTGAGACTGTCTATGGCTACACCTTC
CDR3 protein: CASSETVYGYTF

V gene: TRBV18
J gene: TRBJ2-2
clone size: NA
D gene: TRBD1
CDR3 DNA: TGTGCCAGCTCACCGCCCGGGACAGGAATCACCGGGGAGCTGTTTTTT
CDR3 protein: CASSPPGTGITGELFF

V gene: TRBV14
J gene: TRBJ2-5
clone size: NA
D gene: NA
CDR3 DNA: TGTGCCAGCAGCCAGAAAGAGACCCAGTACTTC
CDR3 protein: CASSQKETQYF

V gene: TRBV4-1
J gene: TRBJ2-3
clone size: NA
D gene: NA
CDR3 DNA: TGCGCCAGCAGCCAAGAACCCCAGGGGATCGCCGATACGCAGTATTTT
CDR3 protein: CASSQEPQGIADTQYF

V gene: TRBV6-6
J gene: TRBJ2-5
clone size: NA
D gene: TRBD1
CDR3 DNA: TGTGCCAGCTCCGACCGGGACAGGTCCCAAGAGACCCAGTACTTC
CDR3 protein: CASSDRDRSQETQYF

V gene: TRBV30
J gene: TRBJ1-1
clone size: few
D gene: NA
CDR3 DNA: TGTGCCTGGAGCCCCATACAGGGTCGGAACACTGAAGCTTTCTTT
CDR3 protein: CAWSPIQGRNTEAFF

V gene: TRBV19
J gene: TRBJ1-2
clone size: once
D gene: NA
CDR3 DNA: TGTGCCAGTAGGATCGACAAAGACTATGGCTACACCTTC
CDR3 protein: CASRIDKDYGYTF

V gene: TRBV6-1
J gene: TRBJ2-3
clone size: NA
D gene: NA
CDR3 DNA: TGTGCCAGCAGTGAAGCGGGGACTTGGATGGATACGCAGTATTTT
CDR3 protein: CASSEAGTWMDTQYF

V gene: TRBV19
J gene: TRBJ2-5
clone size: NA
D gene: TRBD2
CDR3 DNA: TGTGCCAGTAGGATTAGCGGGAGCGGGGGAGGCGAGACCCAGTACTTC
CDR3 protein: CASRISGSGGGETQYF

V gene: TRBV15
J gene: TRBJ1-5
clone size: NA
D gene: TRBD1
CDR3 DNA: TGTGCCACCAGCAGAGGATCCAGACAGGGTGTAGGCCAGCCCCAGCATTTT
CDR3 protein: CATSRGSRQGVGQPQHF

V gene: TRBV4-1
J gene: TRBJ2-1
clone size: once
D gene: NA
CDR3 DNA: TGCGCCAGCAGCCAATCACCGGGACTCCTAAAGGGAGAGCAGTTCTTC
CDR3 protein: CASSQSPGLLKGEQFF

V gene: TRBV7-2
J gene: TRBJ2-7
clone size: NA
D gene: NA
CDR3 DNA: TGTGCCAGCAGCTTAGATTACAGGACCTACGAGCAGTACTTC
CDR3 protein: CASSLDYRTYEQYF

V gene: TRBV5-1
J gene: TRBJ1-1
clone size: few
D gene: NA
CDR3 DNA: TGCGCCAGCAGCTTGACCGGGAACACTGAAGCTTTCTTT
CDR3 protein: CASSLTGNTEAFF

V gene: TRBV7-2
J gene: TRBJ1-5
clone size: NA
D gene: NA
CDR3 DNA: TGTGCCAGCAGCCCAGGGGTTGGACGGCCCCAGCATTTT
CDR3 protein: CASSPGVGRPQHF

V gene: TRBV10-3
J gene: TRBJ2-3
clone size: NA
D gene: NA
CDR3 DNA: TGTGCCATCAGTGGGGACAACGTTCCAGATACGCAGTATTTT
CDR3 protein: CAISGDNVPDTQYF

V gene: TRBV6-5
J gene: TRBJ1-2
clone size: NA
D gene: NA
CDR3 DNA: TGTGCCAGCAGCCGGACAGAGAACTATGGCTACACCTTC
CDR3 protein: CASSRTENYGYTF

V gene: TRBV5-1
J gene: TRBJ1-3
clone size: once
D gene: NA
CDR3 DNA: TGCGCCAGCAGCCCGGACGGGTCTGGAAACACCATATATTTT
CDR3 protein: CASSPDGSGNTIYF

V gene: TRBV30
J gene: TRBJ1-2
clone size: NA
D gene: TRBD1
CDR3 DNA: TGTGCCTGGAGTTTGAGACAGGGGCATGGCTACACCTTC
CDR3 protein: CAWSLRQGHGYTF

V gene: TRBV7-6
J gene: TRBJ2-1
clone size: NA
D gene: NA
CDR3 DNA: TGTGCCAGCAGCTTAGCAATTCCGAGCGGATACAATGAGCAGTTCTTC
CDR3 protein: CASSLAIPSGYNEQFF

V gene: TRBV6-5
J gene: TRBJ2-1
clone size: NA
D gene: TRBD2
CDR3 DNA: TGTGCCAGCAGTTACGAGCGGGAGGGCGGTAATGAGCAGTTCTTC
CDR3 protein: CASSYEREGGNEQFF

V gene: TRBV5-5
J gene: TRBJ1-1
clone size: few
D gene: NA
CDR3 DNA: TGTGCCAGCAGCTTGGCCCCGAACACTGAAGCTTTCTTT
CDR3 protein: CASSLAPNTEAFF

V gene: TRBV21-1
J gene: TRBJ2-3
clone size: NA
D gene: NA
CDR3 DNA: TGTGCCAGCAGCAACATCGAGCGGGAGGGCACAGATACGCAGTATTTT
CDR3 protein: CASSNIEREGTDTQYF

V gene: TRBV5-1
J gene: TRBJ1-2
clone size: NA
D gene: NA
CDR3 DNA: TGCGCCAGCAGCTTTTCGACAGACGGGCCTATGGGCTACACCTTC
CDR3 protein: CASSFSTDGPMGYTF

V gene: TRBV15
J gene: TRBJ2-1
clone size: NA
D gene: NA
CDR3 DNA: TGTGCCACCAGCAACAGGCGAGAAAGAGGGCAGTTCTTC
CDR3 protein: CATSNRRERGQFF

V gene: TRBV28
J gene: TRBJ2-1
clone size: NA
D gene: TRBD1
CDR3 DNA: TGTGCCAGCACCAGGACAGGGTACTACAATGAGCAGTTCTTC
CDR3 protein: CASTRTGYYNEQFF

V gene: TRBV5-6
J gene: TRBJ1-2
clone size: NA
D gene: TRBD1
CDR3 DNA: TGTGCCAGCAGCTGGACCACAGGGGACTATGGCTACACCTTC
CDR3 protein: CASSWTTGDYGYTF

V gene: TRBV10-2
J gene: TRBJ2-3
clone size: once
D gene: TRBD2
CDR3 DNA: TGCGCCAGCTGTCTAGCGGGTCGCACAGATACGCAGTATTTT
CDR3 protein: CASCLAGRTDTQYF

V gene: TRBV5-1
J gene: TRBJ1-2
clone size: NA
D gene: TRBD1
CDR3 DNA: TGCGCCAGCAGCCCACAACCGGACAGGGGGCATGGCTACACCTTC
CDR3 protein: CASSPQPDRGHGYTF

V gene: TRBV13
J gene: TRBJ2-1
clone size: NA
D gene: TRBD2
CDR3 DNA: TGTGCCAGCAGCTTACTAGCGGGAGGGTACGGAAATGAGCAGTTCTTC
CDR3 protein: CASSLLAGGYGNEQFF

V gene: TRBV11-3
J gene: TRBJ2-4
clone size: once
D gene: NA
CDR3 DNA: TGTGCCAGCAGCTTAGTGCCAAGGGACATTCAGTACTTC
CDR3 protein: CASSLVPRDIQYF

V gene: TRBV29-1
J gene: TRBJ2-3
clone size: NA
D gene: NA
CDR3 DNA: TGCAGCGTTGAACAGACAGCCACAGATACGCAGTATTTT
CDR3 protein: CSVEQTATDTQYF

V gene: TRBV6-1
J gene: TRBJ2-2
clone size: NA
D gene: TRBD1
CDR3 DNA: TGTGCCAGCCGGGACAGGGGGGACACCGGGGAGCTGTTTTTT
CDR3 protein: CASRDRGDTGELFF

V gene: TRBV29-1
J gene: TRBJ1-2
clone size: NA
D gene: NA
CDR3 DNA: TGCAGCGTTGAGGAAAGCAGCATATCGCATGGCTACACCTTC
CDR3 protein: CSVEESSISHGYTF

V gene: TRBV7-9
J gene: TRBJ2-1
clone size: NA
D gene: TRBD2
CDR3 DNA: TGTGCCAGCAGCCTCGGACTAGCGGACCACAATGAGCAGTTCTTC
CDR3 protein: CASSLGLADHNEQFF

V gene: TRBV6-6
J gene: TRBJ2-6
clone size: NA
D gene: NA
CDR3 DNA: TGTGCCAGCAGTACCCCCCGCCCCTCTGGGGCCAACGTCCTGACTTTC
CDR3 protein: CASSTPRPSGANVLTF